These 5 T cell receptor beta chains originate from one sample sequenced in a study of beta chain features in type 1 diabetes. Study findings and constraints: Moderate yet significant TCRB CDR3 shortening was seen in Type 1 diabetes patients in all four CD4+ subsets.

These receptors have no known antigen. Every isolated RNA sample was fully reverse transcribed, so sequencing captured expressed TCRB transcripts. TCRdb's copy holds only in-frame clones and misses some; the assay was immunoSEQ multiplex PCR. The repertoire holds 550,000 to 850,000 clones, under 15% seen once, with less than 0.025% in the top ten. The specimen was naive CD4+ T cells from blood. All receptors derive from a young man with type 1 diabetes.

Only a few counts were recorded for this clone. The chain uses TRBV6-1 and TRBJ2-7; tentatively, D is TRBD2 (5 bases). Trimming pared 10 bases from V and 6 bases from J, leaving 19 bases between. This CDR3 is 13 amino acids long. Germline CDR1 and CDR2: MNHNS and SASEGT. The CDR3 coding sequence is TGTGCCATCGACACGGACTTAGAGTCCGAGCAGTACTTC. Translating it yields CAIDTDLESEQYF.

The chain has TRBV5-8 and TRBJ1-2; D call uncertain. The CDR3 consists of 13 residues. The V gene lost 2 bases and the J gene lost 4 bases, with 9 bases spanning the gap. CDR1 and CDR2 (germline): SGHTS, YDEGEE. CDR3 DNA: TGTGCCAGCAGCTTTCCCGAGGCCTATGGCTACACCTTC. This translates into CASSFPEAYGYTF.

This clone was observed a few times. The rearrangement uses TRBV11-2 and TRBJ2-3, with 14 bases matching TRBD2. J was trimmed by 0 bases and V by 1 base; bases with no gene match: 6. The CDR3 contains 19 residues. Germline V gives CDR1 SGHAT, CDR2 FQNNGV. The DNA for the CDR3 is TGTGCCAGCAGCTTAGCCGGACTAGCGGGGGGAACTAGCACAGATACGCAGTATTTT. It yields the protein CASSLAGLAGGTSTDTQYF.

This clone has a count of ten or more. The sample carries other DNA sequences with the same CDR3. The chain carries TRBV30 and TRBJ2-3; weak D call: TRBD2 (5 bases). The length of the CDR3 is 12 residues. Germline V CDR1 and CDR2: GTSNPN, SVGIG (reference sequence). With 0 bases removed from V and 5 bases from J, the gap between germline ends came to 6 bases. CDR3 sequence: CAWSVLGDTQYF. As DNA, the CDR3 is TGTGCCTGGAGTGTACTAGGAGATACGCAGTATTTT.

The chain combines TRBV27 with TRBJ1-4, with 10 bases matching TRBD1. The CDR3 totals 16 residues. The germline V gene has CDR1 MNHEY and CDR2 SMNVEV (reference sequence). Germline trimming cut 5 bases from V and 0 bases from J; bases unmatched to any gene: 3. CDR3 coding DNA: TGTGCCAGCAGTCGGGGACAGGGGTCAACTAATGAAAAACTGTTTTTT. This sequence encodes CASSRGQGSTNEKLFF.